The sequence of this TCR beta chain was determined in a study of control samples from healthy donors and cancer patients. Repertoires were generated with immunoSEQ multiplex PCR, while TCRdb's copy carries only in-frame clones and drops some. The table records about 150,000 clones, 93% of them present only once. Germline CDR1 WSHSY, CDR2 SAAADI. The J segment lost 3 bases and the V segment lost 7 bases, leaving 5 bases of the junction unmatched. The CDR3 loop spans 13 amino acids. J is TRBJ2-7 and V is TRBV10-2; 8 bases match TRBD2. This clonotype originated in a man aged 45-65 years in good health. What was sequenced was blood. The CDR3 sequence: CASKRGSLYEQYF. The CDR3 DNA sequence: TGCGCCAGCAAGCGGGGGAGCCTCTACGAGCAGTACTTC.